This TCR beta chain was retrieved from a study of blood T cell repertoires in COVID-19. The wider study: Sites in the United States, Italy and Spain provided acute and convalescent COVID-19 samples. T cells, B-cell-depleted T cells, or PBMCs supplied cDNA or gDNA.

Seattle patients were enrolled while actively infected and followed longitudinally. Germline V lookup: CDR1 LNHNV, CDR2 YYDKDF (reference sequence). The length of the CDR3 is 15 residues. With 4 bases clipped from V and 3 bases from J, the junction kept 2 bases outside the gene matches. Authors' processing steps: Cell counts per sample came from amplifying reference gene primers. TCRdb's table, derived via immunoSEQ multiplex PCR, lists solely in-frame clones and lacks some. V, J and clone size were drawn from that table, and D and trimming were deduced from the DNA. The sample has 150,000 to 200,000 clones; approximately 87% are singletons.

This chain connects TRBV15 to TRBJ2-7; 14 bases map to TRBD2. This TCR came from a woman between 65 and 79 years old with COVID-19, enrolled during active disease. The sample was peripheral blood. DNA of the CDR3: TGTGCCACCAGCACCGGGACTAGCGGGAGCTACGAGCAGTACTTC. Amino acids: CATSTGTSGSYEQYF.